A single sample is the source of the 8 T cell receptor beta chains below, sequenced in a study of patients and donors after allogeneic stem cell transplantation. TCRdb passed the RT-PCR reads through MiXCR, listing each CDR3 protein once. The sample lists thousands of distinct CDR3 sequences, about 12% seen once, with 45% to 55% in the top ten. Sequenced material: blood, either unsorted or a sorted T cell fraction (not recorded which). These receptor sequences come from a human donor who was either an allogeneic HSCT recipient or a stem cell or donor lymphocyte infusion donor (not recorded which). It is not recorded whose cells these are; they may come from a transplant donor.

This clonotype has a count of ten or more. The genes are TRBV4-2 and TRBJ1-5, with unresolved D. This CDR3 region has 16 residues. Germline assignment: CDR1 LGHNA and CDR2 YNFKEQ. Trimming removed 6 bases from V and 1 base from J, with 16 bases in between. The CDR3 DNA reads TGTGCCAGCAGTCGAAGCGGGCCAGGAAGCAATCAGCCCCAGCATTTT. Protein product: CASSRSGPGSNQPQHF.

The chain recombines TRBV7-2 with TRBJ1-1; the D is unclear. V lost 3 bases to trimming and J lost 3 bases, with 14 bases between them. The CDR3 is 15 amino acids. Germline V gene lookup returns CDR1 SGHTA and CDR2 FQGNSA. CDR3 sequence: CASSFITSADTEAFF. The CDR3 coding sequence is TGTGCCAGCAGCTTTATCACAAGCGCAGACACTGAAGCTTTCTTT.

This clonotype was seen repeatedly, ten times or more. The chain employs TRBV4-1 and TRBJ1-1; no definite D call. The CDR3 covers 15 residues. V was trimmed by 1 base and J by 6 bases, leaving 15 bases between them. Germline CDR1 is MGHRA and CDR2 is YSYEKL. CDR3 in DNA: TGCGCCAGCAGCCAAGGACCTTGGGGTTTGGCTGAAGCTTTCTTT. This encodes CASSQGPWGLAEAFF.

On this clonotype itself: This may stem from a read error, because a much larger clone lies one nucleotide away. CDR3 DNA sequence: TGTGCCAGCAGCTTAGCTGGCAGTGGCTATGGCTACACCTTC. Translating gives CASSLAGSGYGYTF. The chain combines TRBV7-9 with TRBJ1-2, with D hard to call. CDR3 length: 14 amino acids. From germline, CDR1 is SEHNR and CDR2 FQNEAQ (reference sequence). Trimming removed 0 bases at V and 4 bases at J, with 9 bases between. Based on the CDR3 plus reference TRBV7-9 and TRBJ1-2, the full variable domain is DTGVSQNPRHKITKRGQNVTFRCDPISEHNRLYWYRQTLGQGPEFLTYFQNEAQLEKSRLLSDRFSAERPKGSFSTLEIQRTEQGDSAMYLCASSLAGSGYGYTFGSGTRLTVV.

This clonotype was seen ten or more times. The chain carries TRBV24-1 and TRBJ2-1; tentatively, D is TRBD1 or TRBD2 (6 bases each). Germline lookup yields CDR1 KGHDR and CDR2 SFDVKD. Between the trimmed V and J ends, which lost 5 bases and 1 base, there was a span of 17 bases. This CDR3 spans 17 amino acids. The CDR3 region has the DNA TGTGCCACCAGTGGCCAGTGGGGGGCTGGTTCCTACAATGAGCAGTTCTTC. It translates to CATSGQWGAGSYNEQFF.

This clonotype appeared a few times. This chain links TRBV5-6 with TRBJ2-4; no firm D call. V was trimmed by 1 base and J by 0 bases, leaving 11 bases between them. Germline CDR1 reads SGHDT; CDR2 reads YYEEEE. This CDR3 is 16 amino acids long. The CDR3 DNA sequence: TGTGCCAGCAGCTTGAAAATCTGTCGAGCCAAAAACATTCAGTACTTC. Its protein product is CASSLKICRAKNIQYF.

This clonotype was counted once. This may stem from a read error, because a much larger clone lies one nucleotide away. The CDR3 here is CASAQTGLIEQFF. The CDR3 coding sequence is TGCGCCAGCGCCCAGACAGGCTTGATCGAGCAGTTCTTC. The genes are TRBV5-1 and TRBJ2-1, with D tentatively TRBD1 (6 bases). Germline values: CDR1 SGHRS, CDR2 YFSETQ. The CDR3 extends over 13 amino acids. Trimming shortened V by 7 bases and J by 10 bases, and 18 bases separated the two germline ends. Looking up the rest from reference TRBV5-1 and TRBJ2-1 gives the full variable domain: KAGVTQTPRYLIKTRGQQVTLSCSPISGHRSVSWYQQTPGQGLQFLFEYFSETQRNKGNFPGRFSGRQFSNSRSEMNVSTLELGDSALYLCASAQTGLIEQFFGPGTRLTVL.

The sample holds many counts of this clonotype. The chain couples TRBV5-6 to TRBJ1-2, with D hard to call. V was shortened by 4 bases and J by 8 bases, with 18 bases between the two germline ends. The CDR3 is 14 amino acids. Germline V gene data show CDR1 as SGHDT and CDR2 as YYEEEE. The CDR3 spells CASSPVESPGGYTF. The DNA for the CDR3 is TGTGCCAGCAGCCCGGTGGAGTCCCCGGGGGGCTACACCTTC.